This TCR beta chain is drawn from a study of blood T cell repertoires in COVID-19 (TCRdb year 2020). With regard to the full study: Samples from collaborators originated in the United States, Italy and Spain and spanned both the acute and convalescent phases of COVID-19. The material from the prospective study consisted of cDNA or gDNA derived from T cells, B-cell-depleted T cells, or PBMCs. Deeply sampled blood TCRbeta repertoires from subjects exposed to, actively infected with, or recovered from COVID-19 were included in the dataset. The repertoires were released in a freely available public database meant as a resource for research on the immune response to SARS-CoV-2. The samples were drawn from two sources: the first 160 participants of the ongoing ImmuneRACE study, and over 1,000 subjects contributed by 6 global collaborators. Nearly every sample came with metadata listing a de-identified subject ID, COVID-19 status, age in years and sex. Where available, HLA class I and class II types were obtained from metadata supplied by the sample provider rather than from assay-based typing.

Counted from cysteine to phenylalanine, this CDR3 has 16 amino acids. Left in the record is the CDR3 DNA by itself, 48 bases read in frame from the first base. Based on the germline V gene (reference sequence), the CDR1 and CDR2 sequences are LNHDA and SQIVND. Here V drops 5 bases and J drops 5 bases, and the junction holds 12 bases not matched to any gene. Paper-wide results and their limitations: How much clinical and demographic metadata was included differed by source and by participant, and the metadata was provided uncurated.

TCRbeta CDR3 regions were amplified from genomic DNA using the immunoSEQ Assay, a bias-controlled multiplex PCR. The original methods were these. The number of nucleated cells in each sample was estimated by amplification of reference gene primers within the assay. To quantify the absolute abundance of each unique TCRbeta CDR3 rearrangement, sequence reads were collapsed and filtered. For each sample, productive Simpson clonality was calculated by taking the square root of Simpson's diversity index across productive rearrangements. Drawn from immuneACCESS, this table holds only the in-frame rearrangements with V and J called that TCRdb kept. Clones are partly lost; checked studies trace under half to an unresolved V gene and leave the rest unexplained. That table gives V, J and clone size, and the DNA gave D and trimming. The sample yields some 140,000 clones; approximately 85% were counted once. Around 0.63% of the sample comes from the top ten.

One collaborating source in Seattle enrolled patients during active infection and followed them longitudinally through the course of disease. Collaborating institutions collected whole blood in K2EDTA tubes following their own protocols. For TCRbeta analysis, collaborators shipped samples as frozen whole blood, isolated PBMCs, or DNA extracted from either of those sample types. Concerning this clone: Its antigen target is currently unknown. Base qualities are not at hand, and no much larger clone is one base apart.

This receptor was taken from a man aged 60 to 69 with COVID-19, enrolled during active disease. The rearranged chain carries TRBV19 and TRBJ2-3, with 8 bases matching TRBD2. The sequenced material came from peripheral blood. DNA sequence: TGTGCCAGTAGTGGCAGCGCCGGGAGGGCCGGAGATACGCAGTATTTT. Its amino acids are CASSGSAGRAGDTQYF. With the portions outside the CDR3 filled from the reference TRBV19 and TRBJ2-3 genes, the complete variable region becomes DGGITQSPKYLFRKEGQNVTLSCEQNLNHDAMYWYRQDPGQGLRLIYYSQIVNDFQKGDIAEGYSVSREKKESFPLTVTSAQKNPTAFYLCASSGSAGRAGDTQYFGPGTRLTVL.